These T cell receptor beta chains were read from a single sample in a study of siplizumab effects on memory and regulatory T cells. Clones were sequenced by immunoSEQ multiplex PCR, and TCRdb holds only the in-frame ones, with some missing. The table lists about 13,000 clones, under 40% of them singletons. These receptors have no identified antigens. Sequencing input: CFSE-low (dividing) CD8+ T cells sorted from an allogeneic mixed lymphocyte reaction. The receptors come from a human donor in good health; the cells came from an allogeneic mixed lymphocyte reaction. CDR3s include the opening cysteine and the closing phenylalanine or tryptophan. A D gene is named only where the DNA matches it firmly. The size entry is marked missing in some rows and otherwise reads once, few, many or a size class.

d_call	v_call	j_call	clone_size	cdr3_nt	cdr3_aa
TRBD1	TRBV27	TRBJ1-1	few	TGTGCCAGCAGCGCAAGGGCCGGGCTCAGGGGGCTTTCAACTGAAGCTTTCTTT	CASSARAGLRGLSTEAFF
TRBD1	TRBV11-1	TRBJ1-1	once	TGTGCCAGCAGCTTACAGGGGGCGGAAGCTTTCTTT	CASSLQGAEAFF
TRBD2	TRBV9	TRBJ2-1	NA	TGTGCCAGCAGTGCAAGCCGGGGGGGCTCCTACAATGAGCAGTTCTTC	CASSASRGGSYNEQFF
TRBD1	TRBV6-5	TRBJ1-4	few	TGTGCCAGCAGTTACACACAGGGGAGACATGAAAAACTGTTTTTT	CASSYTQGRHEKLFF
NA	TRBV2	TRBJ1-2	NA	TGTGCCATTCCTCTGGAGTCCGACTATGGCTACACCTTC	CAIPLESDYGYTF
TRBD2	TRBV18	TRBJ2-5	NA	TGTGCCAGCTCACCCGGGACTAGCGGGGGGCCAGAATGGGAGACCCAGTACTTC	CASSPGTSGGPEWETQYF
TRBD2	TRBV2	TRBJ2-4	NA	TGTGCCAGCAGTGAGTCTTGGACTAGCGCGTTAGCCAAAAACATTCAGTACTTC	CASSESWTSALAKNIQYF
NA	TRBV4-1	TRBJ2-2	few	TGCGCCAGCAGAGACACCGGGGAGCTGTTTTTT	CASRDTGELFF
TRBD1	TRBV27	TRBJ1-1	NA	TGTGCCAGCAGTTTACTCGGACAGGGTGACCCTGAAGCTTTCTTT	CASSLLGQGDPEAFF
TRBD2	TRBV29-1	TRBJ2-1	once	TGCAGCGTTGAGGTGGGACTAGCGGGACCTAATGAGCAGTTCTTC	CSVEVGLAGPNEQFF
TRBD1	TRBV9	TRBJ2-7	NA	TGTGCCAGCAGCGCGGGTGACAGGGTCGAGCAGTACTTC	CASSAGDRVEQYF
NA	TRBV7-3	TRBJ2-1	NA	TGTGCCAGCAGCTTAAGCGGTACAATCTTTGGCAATGAGCAGTTCTTC	CASSLSGTIFGNEQFF
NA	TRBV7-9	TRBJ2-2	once	TGTGCCAGCAGCTTAGTCAGGTCTACCGGGGAGCTGTTTTTT	CASSLVRSTGELFF
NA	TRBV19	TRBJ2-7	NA	TGTGCCAGTAGTATTGCAGGGTTCCACGAGCAGTACTTC	CASSIAGFHEQYF
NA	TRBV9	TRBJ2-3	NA	TGTGCCAGCAGCGTAGTGGGTAGCACAGATACGCAGTATTTT	CASSVVGSTDTQYF
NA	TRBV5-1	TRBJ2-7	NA	TGCGCCAGCAGCTTCAGGGGAGGCCCCTACGAGCAGTACTTC	CASSFRGGPYEQYF
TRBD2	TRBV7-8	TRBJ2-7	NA	TGTGCCAGCAGCTTAGAGGGACTAGCGGCGACCTACGAGCAGTACTTC	CASSLEGLAATYEQYF
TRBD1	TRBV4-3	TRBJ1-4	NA	TGCGCCAGCAGCCAAGATTTAGACAGGGAGAATGAAAAACTGTTTTTT	CASSQDLDRENEKLFF
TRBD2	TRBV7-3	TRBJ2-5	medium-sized	TGTGCCAGCAGCCCGGGAATAGCGGGGTTCCAAGAGACCCAGTACTTC	CASSPGIAGFQETQYF
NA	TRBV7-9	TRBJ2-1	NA	TGTGCCAGCAGCTTAGATTCCTACAATGAGCAGTTCTTC	CASSLDSYNEQFF
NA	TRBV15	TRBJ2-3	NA	TGTGCCACCAGCAGCCCCCCCCAGGGGCTGACAGATACGCAGTATTTT	CATSSPPQGLTDTQYF
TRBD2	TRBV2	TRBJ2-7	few	TGTGCCAGCCGTAGCGGGAGGGTCTACGAGCAGTACTTC	CASRSGRVYEQYF
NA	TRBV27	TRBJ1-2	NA	TGTGCCAGCACCCACGGAGGGGGGGCCTATGGCTACACCTTC	CASTHGGGAYGYTF
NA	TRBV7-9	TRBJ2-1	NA	TGTGCCAGCAGCTTAGTAGGTAGCTACAATGAGCAGTTCTTC	CASSLVGSYNEQFF
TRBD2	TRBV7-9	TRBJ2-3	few	TGTGCCAGCAGCCCGAGCGGGAGGTCTTTGGGAACAGATACGCAGTATTTT	CASSPSGRSLGTDTQYF
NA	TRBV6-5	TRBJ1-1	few	TGTGCCAGCAGTTACGGTGGGGGCACTGAAGCTTTCTTT	CASSYGGGTEAFF
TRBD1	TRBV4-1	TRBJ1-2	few	TGCGCCAGCAGCCAAGAACGGGACAGGGGCTATGGCTACACCTTC	CASSQERDRGYGYTF
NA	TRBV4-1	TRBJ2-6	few	TGCGCCAGCAGCCTTAGCGATGGGGGCTCTGGGGCCAACGTCCTGACTTTC	CASSLSDGGSGANVLTF